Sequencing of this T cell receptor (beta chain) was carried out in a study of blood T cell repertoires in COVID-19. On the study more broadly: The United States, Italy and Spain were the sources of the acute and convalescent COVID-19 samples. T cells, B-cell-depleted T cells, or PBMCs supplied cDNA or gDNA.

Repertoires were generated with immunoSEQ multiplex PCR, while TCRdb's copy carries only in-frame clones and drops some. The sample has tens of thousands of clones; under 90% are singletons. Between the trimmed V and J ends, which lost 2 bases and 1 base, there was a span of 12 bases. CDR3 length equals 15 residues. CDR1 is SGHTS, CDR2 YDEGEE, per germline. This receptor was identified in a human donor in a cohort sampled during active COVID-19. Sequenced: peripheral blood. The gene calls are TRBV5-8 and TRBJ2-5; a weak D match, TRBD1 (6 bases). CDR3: CASSFQGISQETQYF. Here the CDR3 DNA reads TGTGCCAGCAGCTTCCAGGGGATTTCCCAAGAGACCCAGTACTTC.